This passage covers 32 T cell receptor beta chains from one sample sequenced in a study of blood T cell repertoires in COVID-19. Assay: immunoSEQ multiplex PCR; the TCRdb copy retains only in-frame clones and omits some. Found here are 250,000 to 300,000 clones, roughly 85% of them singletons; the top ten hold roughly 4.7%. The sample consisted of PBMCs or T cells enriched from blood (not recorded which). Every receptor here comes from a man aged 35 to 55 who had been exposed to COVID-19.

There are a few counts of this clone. CDR3 bases: TGTGCCAGCAGCTTAGCGGCGAACTCTGGAAACACCATATATTTT. This encodes CASSLAANSGNTIYF. The rearrangement uses TRBV7-3 and TRBJ1-3; D is uncertain. The CDR3 spans 15 residues. CDR1 SGHTA and CDR2 FQGTGA come from the germline V gene. Trimming cost V 2 bases and J 0 bases, with 8 bases left between them.

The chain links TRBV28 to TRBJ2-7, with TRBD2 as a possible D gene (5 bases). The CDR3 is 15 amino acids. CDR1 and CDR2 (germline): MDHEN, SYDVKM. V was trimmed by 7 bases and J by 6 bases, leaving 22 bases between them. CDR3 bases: TGTGCCAGCATCTTGAGGGTGAACCTACCCGCCGAGCAGTACTTC. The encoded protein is CASILRVNLPAEQYF.

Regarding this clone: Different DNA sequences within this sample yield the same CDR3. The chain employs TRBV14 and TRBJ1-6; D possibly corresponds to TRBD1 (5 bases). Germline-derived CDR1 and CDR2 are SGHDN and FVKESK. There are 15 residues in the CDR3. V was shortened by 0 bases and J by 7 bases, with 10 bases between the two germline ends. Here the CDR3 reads CASSQDRGSNSPLHF. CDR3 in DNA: TGTGCCAGCAGCCAAGATAGGGGATCGAATTCACCCCTCCACTTT. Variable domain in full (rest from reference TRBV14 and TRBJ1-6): EAGVTQFPSHSVIEKGQTVTLRCDPISGHDNLYWYRRVMGKEIKFLLHFVKESKQDESGMPNNRFLAERTGGTYSTLKVQPAELEDSGVYFCASSQDRGSNSPLHFGNGTRLTVT.

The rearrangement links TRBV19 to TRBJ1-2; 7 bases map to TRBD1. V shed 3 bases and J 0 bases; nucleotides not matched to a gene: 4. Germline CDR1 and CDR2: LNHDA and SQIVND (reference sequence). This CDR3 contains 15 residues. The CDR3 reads CASSIGGQSNYGYTF. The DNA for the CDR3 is TGTGCCAGTAGTATCGGGGGACAGTCTAACTATGGCTACACCTTC.

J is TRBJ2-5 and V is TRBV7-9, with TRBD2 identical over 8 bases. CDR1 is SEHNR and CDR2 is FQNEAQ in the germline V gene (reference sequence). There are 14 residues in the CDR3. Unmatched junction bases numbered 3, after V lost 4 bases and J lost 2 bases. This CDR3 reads CASSSTSAQETQYF. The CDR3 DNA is TGTGCCAGCAGCTCGACTAGCGCGCAAGAGACCCAGTACTTC.

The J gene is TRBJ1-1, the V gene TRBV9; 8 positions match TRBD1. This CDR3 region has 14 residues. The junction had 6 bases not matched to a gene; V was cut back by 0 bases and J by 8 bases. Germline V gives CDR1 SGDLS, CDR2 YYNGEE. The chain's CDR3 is CASSVAPDRGEAFF. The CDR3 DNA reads TGTGCCAGCAGCGTAGCCCCTGACAGGGGAGAAGCTTTCTTT.

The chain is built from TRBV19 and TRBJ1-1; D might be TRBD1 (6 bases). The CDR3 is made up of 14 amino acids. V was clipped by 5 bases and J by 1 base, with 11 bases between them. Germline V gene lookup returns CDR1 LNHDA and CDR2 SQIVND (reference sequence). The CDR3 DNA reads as TGTGCCAGTAGTTCAGGGGCCAGGAACACTGAAGCTTTCTTT. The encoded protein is CASSSGARNTEAFF. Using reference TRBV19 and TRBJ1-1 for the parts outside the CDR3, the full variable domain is DGGITQSPKYLFRKEGQNVTLSCEQNLNHDAMYWYRQDPGQGLRLIYYSQIVNDFQKGDIAEGYSVSREKKESFPLTVTSAQKNPTAFYLCASSSGARNTEAFFGQGTRLTVV.

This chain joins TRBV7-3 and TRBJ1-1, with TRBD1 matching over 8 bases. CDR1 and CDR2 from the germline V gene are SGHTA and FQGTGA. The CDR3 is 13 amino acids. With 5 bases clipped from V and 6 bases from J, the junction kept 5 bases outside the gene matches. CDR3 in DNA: TGTGCCAGCAGCAAAGACAGGGGCGCTGAAGCTTTCTTT. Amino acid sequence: CASSKDRGAEAFF. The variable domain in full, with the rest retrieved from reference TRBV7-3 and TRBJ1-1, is GAGVSQTPSNKVTEKGKYVELRCDPISGHTALYWYRQSLGQGPEFLIYFQGTGAADDSGLPNDRFFAVRPEGSVSTLKIQRTERGDSAVYLCASSKDRGAEAFFGQGTRLTVV.

DNA of the CDR3: TGTGCCAGCAGAGCGGGAAGGGGGGGGAAAGAGACCCAGTACTTC. This translates into CASRAGRGGKETQYF. The chain employs TRBV27 and TRBJ2-5; D might be TRBD2 (7 bases). Trimming left V 6 bases short and J 3 bases short, with 17 bases between. The CDR3 loop spans 15 amino acids. Germline V CDR1 and CDR2: MNHEY, SMNVEV (reference sequence).

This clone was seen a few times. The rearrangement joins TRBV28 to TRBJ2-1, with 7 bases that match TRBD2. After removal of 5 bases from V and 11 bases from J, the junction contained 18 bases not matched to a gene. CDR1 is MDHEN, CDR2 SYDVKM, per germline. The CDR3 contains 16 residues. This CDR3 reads CASSPSGTTSGEKQFF. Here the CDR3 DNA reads TGTGCCAGCAGTCCATCCGGGACTACGTCTGGGGAGAAGCAGTTCTTC. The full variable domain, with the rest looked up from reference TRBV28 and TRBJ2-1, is DVKVTQSSRYLVKRTGEKVFLECVQDMDHENMFWYRQDPGLGLRLIYFSYDVKMKEKGDIPEGYSVSREKKERFSLILESASTNQTSMYLCASSPSGTTSGEKQFFGPGTRLTVL.

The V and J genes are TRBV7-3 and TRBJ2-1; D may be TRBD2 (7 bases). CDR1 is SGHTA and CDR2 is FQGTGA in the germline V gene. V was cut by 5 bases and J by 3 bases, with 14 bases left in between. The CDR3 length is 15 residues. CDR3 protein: CASSGGGGSYNEQFF. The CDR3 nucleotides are TGTGCCAGCAGCGGGGGGGGCGGAAGCTACAATGAGCAGTTCTTC.

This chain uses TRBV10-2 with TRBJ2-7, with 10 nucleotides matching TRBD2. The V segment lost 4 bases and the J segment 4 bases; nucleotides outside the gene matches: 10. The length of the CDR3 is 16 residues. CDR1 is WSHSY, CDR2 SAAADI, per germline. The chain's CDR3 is CASSVASGRAGYEQYF. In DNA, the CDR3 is TGCGCCAGCAGTGTTGCGAGCGGGAGGGCGGGATACGAGCAGTACTTC.

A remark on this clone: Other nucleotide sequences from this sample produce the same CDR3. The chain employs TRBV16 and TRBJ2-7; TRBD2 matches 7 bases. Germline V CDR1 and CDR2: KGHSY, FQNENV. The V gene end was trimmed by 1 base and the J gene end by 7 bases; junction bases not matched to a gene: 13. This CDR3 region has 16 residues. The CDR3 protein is CASSQLGQRGYYEQYF. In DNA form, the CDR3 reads TGTGCCAGCAGCCAATTGGGCCAGCGGGGTTACTATGAGCAGTACTTC.

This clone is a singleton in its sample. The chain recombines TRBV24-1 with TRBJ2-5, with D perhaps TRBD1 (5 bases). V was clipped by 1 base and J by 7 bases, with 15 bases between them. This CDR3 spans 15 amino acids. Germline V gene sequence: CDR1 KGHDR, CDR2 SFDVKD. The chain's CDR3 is CATSDLSQDTGTQYF. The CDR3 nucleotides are TGTGCCACCAGTGATTTATCCCAGGACACGGGGACCCAGTACTTC.

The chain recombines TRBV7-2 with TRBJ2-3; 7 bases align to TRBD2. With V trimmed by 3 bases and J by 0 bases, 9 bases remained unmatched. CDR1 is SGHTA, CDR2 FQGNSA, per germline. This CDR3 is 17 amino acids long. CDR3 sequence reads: CASSFPGGELSTDTQYF. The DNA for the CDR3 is TGTGCCAGCAGCTTCCCGGGGGGAGAACTTAGCACAGATACGCAGTATTTT.

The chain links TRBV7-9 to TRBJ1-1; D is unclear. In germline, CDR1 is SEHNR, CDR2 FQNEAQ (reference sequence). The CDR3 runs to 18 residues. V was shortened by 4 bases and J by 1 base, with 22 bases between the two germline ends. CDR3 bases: TGTGCCAGCAGCTCTGAAAGGCCGGGGAGGCAATGGAACACTGAAGCTTTCTTT. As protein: CASSSERPGRQWNTEAFF.

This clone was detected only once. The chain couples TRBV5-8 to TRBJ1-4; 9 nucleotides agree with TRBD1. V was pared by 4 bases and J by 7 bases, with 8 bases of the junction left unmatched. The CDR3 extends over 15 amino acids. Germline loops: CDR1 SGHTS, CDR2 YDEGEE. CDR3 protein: CASSPAGQGSEKLFF. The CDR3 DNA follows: TGTGCCAGCAGCCCGGCGGGACAGGGTTCTGAAAAACTGTTTTTT. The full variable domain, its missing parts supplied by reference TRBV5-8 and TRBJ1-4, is EAGVTQSPTHLIKTRGQQATLRCSPISGHTSVYWYQQALGLGLQFLLWYDEGEERNRGNFPPRFSGRQFPNYSSELNVNALELEDSALYLCASSPAGQGSEKLFFGSGTQLSVL.

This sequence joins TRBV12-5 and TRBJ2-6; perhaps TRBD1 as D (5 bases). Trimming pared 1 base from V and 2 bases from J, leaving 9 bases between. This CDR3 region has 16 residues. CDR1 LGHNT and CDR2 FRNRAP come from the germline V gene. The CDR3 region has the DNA TGTGCTAGTGGTTTGGCCCAGGGTGCTGGGGCCAACGTCCTGACTTTC. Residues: CASGLAQGAGANVLTF.

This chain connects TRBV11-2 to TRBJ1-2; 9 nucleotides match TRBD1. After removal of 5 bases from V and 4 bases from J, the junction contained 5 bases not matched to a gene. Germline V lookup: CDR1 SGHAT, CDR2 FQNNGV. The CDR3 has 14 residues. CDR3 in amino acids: CASSPQGASYGYTF. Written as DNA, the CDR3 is TGTGCCAGCAGCCCACAGGGGGCAAGCTATGGCTACACCTTC.

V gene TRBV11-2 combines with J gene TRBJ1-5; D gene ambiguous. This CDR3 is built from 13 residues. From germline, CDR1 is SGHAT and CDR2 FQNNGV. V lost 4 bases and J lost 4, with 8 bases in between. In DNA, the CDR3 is TGTGCCAGCAGCTGGAGTAGAAATCAGCCCCAGCATTTT. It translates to CASSWSRNQPQHF.

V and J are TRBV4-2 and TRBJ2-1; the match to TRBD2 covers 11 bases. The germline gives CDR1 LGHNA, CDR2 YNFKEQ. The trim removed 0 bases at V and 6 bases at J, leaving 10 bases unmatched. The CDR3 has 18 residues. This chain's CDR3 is CASSQDGTSGSVSNEQFF. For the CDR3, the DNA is TGTGCCAGCAGCCAAGACGGTACTAGCGGGAGTGTGAGCAATGAGCAGTTCTTC.

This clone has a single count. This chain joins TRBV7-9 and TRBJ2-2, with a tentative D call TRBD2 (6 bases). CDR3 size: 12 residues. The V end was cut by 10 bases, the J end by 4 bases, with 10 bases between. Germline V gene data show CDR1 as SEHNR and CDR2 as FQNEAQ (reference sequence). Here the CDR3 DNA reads TGTGCCATGCAGGGAGGCACCGGGGAGCTGTTTTTT. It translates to CAMQGGTGELFF. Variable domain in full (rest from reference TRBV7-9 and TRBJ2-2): DTGVSQNPRHKITKRGQNVTFRCDPISEHNRLYWYRQTLGQGPEFLTYFQNEAQLEKSRLLSDRFSAERPKGSFSTLEIQRTEQGDSAMYLCAMQGGTGELFFGEGSRLTVL.

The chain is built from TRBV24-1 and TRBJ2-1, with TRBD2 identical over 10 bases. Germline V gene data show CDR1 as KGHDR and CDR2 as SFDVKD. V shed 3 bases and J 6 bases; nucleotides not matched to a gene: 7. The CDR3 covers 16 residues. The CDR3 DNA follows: TGTGCCACCAGTGATCGAGCGGGAGGGCCTTCCAATGAGCAGTTCTTC. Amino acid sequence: CATSDRAGGPSNEQFF.

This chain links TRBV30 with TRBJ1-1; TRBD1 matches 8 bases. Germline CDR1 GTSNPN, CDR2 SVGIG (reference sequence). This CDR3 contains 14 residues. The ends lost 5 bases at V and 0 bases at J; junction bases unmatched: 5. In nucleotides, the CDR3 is TGTGCCTGGGGACTGGGACAGGTGAACACTGAAGCTTTCTTT. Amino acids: CAWGLGQVNTEAFF.

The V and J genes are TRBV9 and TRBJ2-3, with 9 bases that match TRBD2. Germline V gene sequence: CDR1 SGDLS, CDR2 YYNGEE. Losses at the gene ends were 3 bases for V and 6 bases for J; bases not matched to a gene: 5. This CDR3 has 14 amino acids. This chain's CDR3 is CASSASSGIDTQYF. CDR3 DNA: TGTGCCAGCAGCGCCTCTAGCGGGATTGATACGCAGTATTTT.

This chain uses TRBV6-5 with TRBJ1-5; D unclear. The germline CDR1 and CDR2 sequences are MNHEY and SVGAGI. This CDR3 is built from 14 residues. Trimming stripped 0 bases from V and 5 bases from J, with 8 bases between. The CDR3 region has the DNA TGTGCCAGCAGTTACTCTCTAGGTTATCAGCCCCAGCATTTT. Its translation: CASSYSLGYQPQHF.

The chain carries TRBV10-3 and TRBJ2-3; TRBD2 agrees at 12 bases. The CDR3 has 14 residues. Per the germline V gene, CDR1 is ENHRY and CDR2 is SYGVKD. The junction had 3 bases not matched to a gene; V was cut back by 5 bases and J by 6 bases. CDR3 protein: CAISPGTSGDTQYF. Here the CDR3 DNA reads TGTGCCATCAGTCCCGGGACTAGCGGGGATACGCAGTATTTT.

As DNA, the CDR3 is TGTGCCAGCAGCCAGGGCAGCGGGAGTGGCCAAGAGACCCAGTACTTC. As protein: CASSQGSGSGQETQYF. The chain has TRBV4-2 and TRBJ2-5, with 8 bases aligning to TRBD2. Unmatched junction bases numbered 7, after V lost 3 bases and J lost 1 base. This CDR3 has 16 amino acids. The germline CDR1 and CDR2 sequences are LGHNA and YNFKEQ.

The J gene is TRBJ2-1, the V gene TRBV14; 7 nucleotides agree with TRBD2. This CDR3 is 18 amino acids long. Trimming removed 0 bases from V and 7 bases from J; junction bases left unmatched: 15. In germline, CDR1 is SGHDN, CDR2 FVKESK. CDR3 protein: CASSQDQTGAGFGNEQFF. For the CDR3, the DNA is TGTGCCAGCAGCCAAGACCAAACTGGAGCGGGATTCGGGAATGAGCAGTTCTTC.

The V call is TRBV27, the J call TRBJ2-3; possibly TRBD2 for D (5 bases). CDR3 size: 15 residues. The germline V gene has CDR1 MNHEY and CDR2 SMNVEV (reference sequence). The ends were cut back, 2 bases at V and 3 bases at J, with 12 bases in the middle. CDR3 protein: CASSLTGFGTDTQYF. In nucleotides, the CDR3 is TGTGCCAGCAGTTTAACGGGATTTGGTACAGATACGCAGTATTTT.

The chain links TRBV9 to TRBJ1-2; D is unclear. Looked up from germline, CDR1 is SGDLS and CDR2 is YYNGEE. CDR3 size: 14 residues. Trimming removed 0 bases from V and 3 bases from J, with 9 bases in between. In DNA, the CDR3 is TGTGCCAGCAGCGTAGTTGAGGGCCACTATGGCTACACCTTC. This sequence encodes CASSVVEGHYGYTF.

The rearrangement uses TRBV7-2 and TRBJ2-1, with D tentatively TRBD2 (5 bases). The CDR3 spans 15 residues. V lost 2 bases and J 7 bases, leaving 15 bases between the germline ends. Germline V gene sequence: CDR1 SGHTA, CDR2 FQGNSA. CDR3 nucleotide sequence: TGTGCCAGCAGCTTATGGAGAGGGTCGGGTAATGAGCAGTTCTTC. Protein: CASSLWRGSGNEQFF.